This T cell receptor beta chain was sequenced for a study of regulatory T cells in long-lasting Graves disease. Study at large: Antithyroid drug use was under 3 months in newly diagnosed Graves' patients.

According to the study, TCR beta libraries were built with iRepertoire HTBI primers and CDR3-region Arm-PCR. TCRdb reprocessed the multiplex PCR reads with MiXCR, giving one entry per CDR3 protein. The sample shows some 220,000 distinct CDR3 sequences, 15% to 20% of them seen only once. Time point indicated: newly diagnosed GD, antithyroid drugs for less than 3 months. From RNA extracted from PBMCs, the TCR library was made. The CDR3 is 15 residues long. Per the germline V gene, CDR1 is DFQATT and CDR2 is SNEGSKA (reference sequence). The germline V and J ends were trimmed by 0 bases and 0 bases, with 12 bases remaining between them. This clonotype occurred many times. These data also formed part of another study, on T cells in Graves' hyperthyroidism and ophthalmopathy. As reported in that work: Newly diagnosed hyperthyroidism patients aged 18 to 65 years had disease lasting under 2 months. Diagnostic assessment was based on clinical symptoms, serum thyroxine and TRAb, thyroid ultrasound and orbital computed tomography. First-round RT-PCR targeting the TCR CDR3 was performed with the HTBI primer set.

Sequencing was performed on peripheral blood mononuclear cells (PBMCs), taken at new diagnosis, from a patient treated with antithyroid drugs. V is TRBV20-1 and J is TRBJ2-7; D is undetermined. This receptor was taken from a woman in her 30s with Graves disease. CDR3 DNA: TGCAGTGCTAGAGATCCCCTACTTAGCTCCTACGAGCAGTACTTC. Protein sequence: CSARDPLLSSYEQYF.